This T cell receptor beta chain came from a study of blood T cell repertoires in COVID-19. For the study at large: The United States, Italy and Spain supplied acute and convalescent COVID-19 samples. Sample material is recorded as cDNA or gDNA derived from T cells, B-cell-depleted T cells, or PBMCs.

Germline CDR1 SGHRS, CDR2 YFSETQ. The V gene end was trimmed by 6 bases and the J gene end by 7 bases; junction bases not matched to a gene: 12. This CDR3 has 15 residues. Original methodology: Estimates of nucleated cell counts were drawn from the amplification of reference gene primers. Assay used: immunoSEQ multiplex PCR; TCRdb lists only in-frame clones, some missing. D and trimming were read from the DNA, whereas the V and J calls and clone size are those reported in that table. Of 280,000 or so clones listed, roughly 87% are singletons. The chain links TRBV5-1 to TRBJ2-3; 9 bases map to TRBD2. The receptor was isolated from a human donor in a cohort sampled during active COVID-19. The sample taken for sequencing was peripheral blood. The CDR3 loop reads CASTERSGSVYTQYF. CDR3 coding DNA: TGCGCCAGCACGGAACGTAGCGGGAGCGTATATACGCAGTATTTT.